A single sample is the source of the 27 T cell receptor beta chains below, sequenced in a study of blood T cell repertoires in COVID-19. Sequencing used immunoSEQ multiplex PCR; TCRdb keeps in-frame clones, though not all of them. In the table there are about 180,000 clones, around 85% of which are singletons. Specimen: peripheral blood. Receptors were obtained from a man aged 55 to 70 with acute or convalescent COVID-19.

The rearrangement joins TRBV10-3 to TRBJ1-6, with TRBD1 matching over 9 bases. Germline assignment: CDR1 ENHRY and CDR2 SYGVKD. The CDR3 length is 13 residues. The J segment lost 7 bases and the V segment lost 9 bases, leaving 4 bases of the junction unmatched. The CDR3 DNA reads TGTGCCATTTCCGGGACAGGGAATTCACCCCTCCACTTT. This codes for CAISGTGNSPLHF.

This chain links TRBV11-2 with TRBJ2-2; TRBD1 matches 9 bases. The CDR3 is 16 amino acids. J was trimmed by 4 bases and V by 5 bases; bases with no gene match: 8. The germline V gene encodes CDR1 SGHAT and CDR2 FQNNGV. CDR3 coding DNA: TGTGCCAGCAGCCTACAGGGGGCATTGAGCACCGGGGAGCTGTTTTTT. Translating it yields CASSLQGALSTGELFF.

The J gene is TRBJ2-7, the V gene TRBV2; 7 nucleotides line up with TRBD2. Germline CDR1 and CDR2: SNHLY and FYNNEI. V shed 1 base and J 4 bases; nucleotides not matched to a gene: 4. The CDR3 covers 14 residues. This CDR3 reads CASSEGTRLYEQYF. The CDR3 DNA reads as TGTGCCAGCAGTGAAGGGACTAGGTTATACGAGCAGTACTTC.

This chain's CDR3 is CASSQGNRPYEQYF. The CDR3 nucleotides read TGTGCCAGCAGCCAAGGGAACAGGCCCTACGAGCAGTACTTC. V is TRBV3-1 (or the pseudogene TRBV3-2) and J is TRBJ2-7, with D possibly TRBD1 on 5 matching bases. The germline CDR1 and CDR2 sequences are LGHDT and YNNKEL (reference sequence). This CDR3 region has 14 residues. The V and J ends lost 1 base and 2 bases respectively, with 9 bases between them.

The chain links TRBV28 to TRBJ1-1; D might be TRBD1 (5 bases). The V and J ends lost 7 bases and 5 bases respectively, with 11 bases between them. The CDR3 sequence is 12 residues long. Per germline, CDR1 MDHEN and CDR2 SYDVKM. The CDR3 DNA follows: TGTGCCAGCACCCTCCGGGGGACTGAAGCTTTCTTT. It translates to CASTLRGTEAFF.

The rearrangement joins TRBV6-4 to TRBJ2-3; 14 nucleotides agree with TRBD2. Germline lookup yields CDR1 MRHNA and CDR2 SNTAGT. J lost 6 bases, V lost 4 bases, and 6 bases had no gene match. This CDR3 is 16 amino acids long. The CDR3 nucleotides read TGTGCCAGCAGTGCCGGGACTAGCGGGAGAGGGGATACGCAGTATTTT. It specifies CASSAGTSGRGDTQYF.

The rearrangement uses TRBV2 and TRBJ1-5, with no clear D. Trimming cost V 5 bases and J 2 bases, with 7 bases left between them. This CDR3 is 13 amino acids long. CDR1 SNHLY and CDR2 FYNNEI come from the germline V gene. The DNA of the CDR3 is TGTGCCAGCAGTCCGGAGGGCAATCAGCCCCAGCATTTT. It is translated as CASSPEGNQPQHF. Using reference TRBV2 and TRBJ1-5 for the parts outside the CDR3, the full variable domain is EPEVTQTPSHQVTQMGQEVILRCVPISNHLYFYWYRQILGQKVEFLVSFYNNEISEKSEIFDDQFSVERPDGSNFTLKIRSTKLEDSAMYFCASSPEGNQPQHFGDGTRLSIL.

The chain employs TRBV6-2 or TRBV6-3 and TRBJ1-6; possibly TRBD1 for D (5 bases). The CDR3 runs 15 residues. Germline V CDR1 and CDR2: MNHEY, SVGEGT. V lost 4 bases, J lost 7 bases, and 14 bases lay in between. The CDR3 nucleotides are TGTGCCAGCAGTTCCCAGGGTTTGCGGAATTCACCCCTCCACTTT. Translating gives CASSSQGLRNSPLHF.

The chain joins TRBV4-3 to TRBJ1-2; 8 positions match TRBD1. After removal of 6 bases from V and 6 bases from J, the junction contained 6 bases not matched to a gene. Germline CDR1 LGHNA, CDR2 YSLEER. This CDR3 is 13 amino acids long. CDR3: CASSLNRGDGYTF. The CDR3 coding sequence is TGCGCCAGCAGTCTGAACAGGGGGGATGGCTACACCTTC.

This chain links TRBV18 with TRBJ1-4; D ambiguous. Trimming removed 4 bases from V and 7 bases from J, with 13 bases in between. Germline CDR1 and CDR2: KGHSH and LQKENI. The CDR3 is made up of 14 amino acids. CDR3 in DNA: TGTGCCAGCTCACAGGACTGGAGGGCTGAAAAACTGTTTTTT. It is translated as CASSQDWRAEKLFF.

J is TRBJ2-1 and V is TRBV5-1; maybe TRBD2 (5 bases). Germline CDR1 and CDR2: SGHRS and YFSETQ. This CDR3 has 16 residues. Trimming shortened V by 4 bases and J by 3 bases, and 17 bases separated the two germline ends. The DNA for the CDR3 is TGCGCCAGCAGCCTGAGTCCGGGAAACGACTACAATGAGCAGTTCTTC. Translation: CASSLSPGNDYNEQFF.

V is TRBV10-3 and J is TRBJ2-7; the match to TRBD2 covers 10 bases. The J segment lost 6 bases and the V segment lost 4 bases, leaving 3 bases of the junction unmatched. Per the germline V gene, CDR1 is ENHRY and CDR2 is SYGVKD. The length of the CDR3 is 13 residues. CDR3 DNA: TGTGCCATCAGTGGAACTAGCGGGACCGAGCAGTACTTC. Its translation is CAISGTSGTEQYF.

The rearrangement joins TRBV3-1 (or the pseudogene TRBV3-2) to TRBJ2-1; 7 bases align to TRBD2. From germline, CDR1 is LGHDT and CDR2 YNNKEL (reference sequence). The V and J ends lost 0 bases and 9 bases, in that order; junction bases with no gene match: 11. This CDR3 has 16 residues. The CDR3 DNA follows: TGTGCCAGCAGCCAAGATAAGAGGGAGGGCCTCACTGAGCAGTTCTTC. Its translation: CASSQDKREGLTEQFF.

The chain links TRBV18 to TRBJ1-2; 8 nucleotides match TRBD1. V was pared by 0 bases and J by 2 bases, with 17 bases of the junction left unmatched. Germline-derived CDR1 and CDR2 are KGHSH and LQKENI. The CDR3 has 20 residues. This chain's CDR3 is CASSPPKRIGQGYLNYGYTF. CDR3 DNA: TGTGCCAGCTCACCACCAAAACGAATTGGACAGGGATACCTCAACTATGGCTACACCTTC. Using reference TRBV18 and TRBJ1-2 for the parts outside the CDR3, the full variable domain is NAGVMQNPRHLVRRRGQEARLRCSPMKGHSHVYWYRQLPEEGLKFMVYLQKENIIDESGMPKERFSAEFPKEGPSILRIQQVVRGDSAAYFCASSPPKRIGQGYLNYGYTFGSGTRLTVV.

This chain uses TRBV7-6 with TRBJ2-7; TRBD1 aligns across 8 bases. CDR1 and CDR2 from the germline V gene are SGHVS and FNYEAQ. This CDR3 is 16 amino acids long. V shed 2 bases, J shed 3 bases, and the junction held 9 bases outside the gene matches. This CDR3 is CASSLSSGGGFYEQYF. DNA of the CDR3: TGTGCCAGCAGCTTAAGTTCAGGGGGCGGTTTCTACGAGCAGTACTTC.

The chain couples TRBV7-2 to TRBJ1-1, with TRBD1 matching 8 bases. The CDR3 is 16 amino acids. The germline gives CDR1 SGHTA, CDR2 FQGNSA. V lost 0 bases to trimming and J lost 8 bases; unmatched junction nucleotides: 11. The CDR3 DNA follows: TGTGCCAGCAGCTTAGCAAGACAGGGGAGGATAGGGGAAGCTTTCTTT. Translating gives CASSLARQGRIGEAFF.

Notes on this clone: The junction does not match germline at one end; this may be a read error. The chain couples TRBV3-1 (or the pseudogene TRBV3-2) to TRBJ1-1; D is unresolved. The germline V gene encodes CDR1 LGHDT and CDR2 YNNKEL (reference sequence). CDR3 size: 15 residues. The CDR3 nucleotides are TGTGCCAGCAGCCAAGATCTTCTAGTGACGGCAGAGCTTGTCTTT. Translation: CASSQDLLVTAELVF.

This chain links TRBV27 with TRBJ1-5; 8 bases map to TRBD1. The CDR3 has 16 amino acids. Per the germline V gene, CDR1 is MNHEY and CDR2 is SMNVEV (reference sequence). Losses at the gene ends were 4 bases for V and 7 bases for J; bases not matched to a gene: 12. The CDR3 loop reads CASSSRLTGARQPQHF. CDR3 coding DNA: TGTGCCAGCAGTTCCCGACTGACAGGGGCTAGGCAGCCCCAGCATTTT.

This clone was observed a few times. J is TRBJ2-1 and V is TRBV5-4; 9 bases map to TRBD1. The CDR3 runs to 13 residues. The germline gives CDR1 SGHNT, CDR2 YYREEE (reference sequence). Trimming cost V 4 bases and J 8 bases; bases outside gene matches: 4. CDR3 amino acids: CASSEGQGHEQFF. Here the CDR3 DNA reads TGTGCCAGCAGCGAGGGACAGGGCCATGAGCAGTTCTTC. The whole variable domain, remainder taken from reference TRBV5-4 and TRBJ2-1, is ETGVTQSPTHLIKTRGQQVTLRCSSQSGHNTVSWYQQALGQGPQFIFQYYREEENGRGNFPPRFSGLQFPNYSSELNVNALELDDSALYLCASSEGQGHEQFFGPGTRLTVL.

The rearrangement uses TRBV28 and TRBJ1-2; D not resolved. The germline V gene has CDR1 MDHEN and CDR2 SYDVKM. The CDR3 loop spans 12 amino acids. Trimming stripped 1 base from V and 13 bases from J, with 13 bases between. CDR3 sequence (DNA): TGTGCCAGCAGTTTATATGCGGGAATCGTCACCTTC. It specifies CASSLYAGIVTF.

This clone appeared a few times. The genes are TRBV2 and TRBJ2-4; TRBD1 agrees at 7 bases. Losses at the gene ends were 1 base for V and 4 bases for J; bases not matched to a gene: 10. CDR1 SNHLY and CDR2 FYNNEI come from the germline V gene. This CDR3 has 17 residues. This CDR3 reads CASSEDGTTGVKNIQYF. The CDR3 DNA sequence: TGTGCCAGCAGTGAAGATGGGACAACAGGGGTTAAAAACATTCAGTACTTC.

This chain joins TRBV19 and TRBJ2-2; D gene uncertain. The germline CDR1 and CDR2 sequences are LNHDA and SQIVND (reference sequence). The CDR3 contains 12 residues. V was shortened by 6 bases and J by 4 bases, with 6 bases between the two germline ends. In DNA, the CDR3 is TGTGCCAGTAGATACTCCACCGGGGAGCTGTTTTTT. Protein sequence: CASRYSTGELFF.

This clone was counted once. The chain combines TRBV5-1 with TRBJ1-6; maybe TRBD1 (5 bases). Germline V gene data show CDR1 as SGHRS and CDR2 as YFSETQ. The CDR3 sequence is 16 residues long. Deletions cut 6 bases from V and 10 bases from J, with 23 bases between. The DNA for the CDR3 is TGCGCCAGCACCCCGGGGGGATCCGGCAATGGGTCACCCCTCCACTTT. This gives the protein CASTPGGSGNGSPLHF.

The CDR3 is CASSYLDRGRGTQYF. In DNA form, the CDR3 reads TGTGCCAGCAGTTACTTGGACAGGGGGCGCGGGACCCAGTACTTC. The chain combines TRBV6-5 with TRBJ2-5, with 11 bases identical to TRBD1. Germline trimming cut 1 base from V and 7 bases from J; bases unmatched to any gene: 5. This CDR3 is 15 amino acids long. Per germline, CDR1 MNHEY and CDR2 SVGAGI.

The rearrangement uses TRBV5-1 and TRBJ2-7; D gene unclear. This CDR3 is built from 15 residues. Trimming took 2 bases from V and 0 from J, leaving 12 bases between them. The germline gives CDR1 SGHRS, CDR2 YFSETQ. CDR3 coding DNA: TGCGCCAGCAGCTTAGTCGCCGGGTCCTCCTACGAGCAGTACTTC. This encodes CASSLVAGSSYEQYF.

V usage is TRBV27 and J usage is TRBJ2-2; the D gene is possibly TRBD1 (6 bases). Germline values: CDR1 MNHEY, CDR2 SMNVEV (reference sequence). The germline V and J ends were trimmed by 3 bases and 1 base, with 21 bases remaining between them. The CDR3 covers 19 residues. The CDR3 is CASSFDGGRLEKNTGELFF. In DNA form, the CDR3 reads TGTGCCAGCAGTTTCGATGGGGGCCGACTCGAAAAGAACACCGGGGAGCTGTTTTTT.

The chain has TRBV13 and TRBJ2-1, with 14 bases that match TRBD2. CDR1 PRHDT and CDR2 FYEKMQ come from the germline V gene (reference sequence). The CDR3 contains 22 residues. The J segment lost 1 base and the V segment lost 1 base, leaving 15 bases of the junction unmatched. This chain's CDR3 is CASSLVDGSGTSGRRSYNEQFF. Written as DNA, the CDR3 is TGTGCCAGCAGCTTAGTTGACGGGTCGGGGACTAGCGGGAGAAGGTCCTACAATGAGCAGTTCTTC.